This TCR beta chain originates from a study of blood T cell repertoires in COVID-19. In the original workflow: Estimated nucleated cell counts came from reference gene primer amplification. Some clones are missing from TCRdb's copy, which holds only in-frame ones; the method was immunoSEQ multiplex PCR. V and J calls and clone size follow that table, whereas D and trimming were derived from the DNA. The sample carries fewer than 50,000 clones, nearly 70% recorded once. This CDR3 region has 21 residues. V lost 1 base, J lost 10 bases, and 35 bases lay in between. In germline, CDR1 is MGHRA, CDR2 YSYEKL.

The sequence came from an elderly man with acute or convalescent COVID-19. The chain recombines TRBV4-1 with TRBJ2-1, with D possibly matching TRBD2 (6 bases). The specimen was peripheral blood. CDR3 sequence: CASSQALLGHSGASAREEQFF. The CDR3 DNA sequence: TGCGCCAGCAGCCAAGCGTTACTCGGACATTCCGGGGCTAGCGCGCGAGAAGAGCAGTTCTTC.